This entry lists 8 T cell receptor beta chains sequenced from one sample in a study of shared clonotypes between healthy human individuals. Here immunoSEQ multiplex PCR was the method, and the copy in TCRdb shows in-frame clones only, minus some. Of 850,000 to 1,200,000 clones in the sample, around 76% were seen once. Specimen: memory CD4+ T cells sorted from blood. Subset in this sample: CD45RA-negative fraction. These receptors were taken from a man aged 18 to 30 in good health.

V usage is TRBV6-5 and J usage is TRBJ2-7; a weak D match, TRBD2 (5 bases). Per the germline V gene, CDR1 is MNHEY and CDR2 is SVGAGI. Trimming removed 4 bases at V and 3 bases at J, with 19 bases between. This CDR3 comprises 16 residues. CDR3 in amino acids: CASSSLSFPGDYEQYF. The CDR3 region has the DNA TGTGCCAGCAGTTCCCTGAGCTTCCCCGGGGACTACGAGCAGTACTTC.

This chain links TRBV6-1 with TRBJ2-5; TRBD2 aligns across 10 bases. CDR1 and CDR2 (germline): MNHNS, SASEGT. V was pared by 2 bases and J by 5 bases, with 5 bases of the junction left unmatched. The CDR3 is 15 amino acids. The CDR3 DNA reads TGTGCCAGCAGTGAATCCCTAGCGGGAGTGGAGACCCAGTACTTC. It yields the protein CASSESLAGVETQYF.

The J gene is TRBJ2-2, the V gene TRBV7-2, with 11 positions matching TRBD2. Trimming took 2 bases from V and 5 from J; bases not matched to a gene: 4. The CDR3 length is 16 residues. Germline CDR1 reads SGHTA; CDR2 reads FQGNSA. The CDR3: CASSLTSGSKTGELFF. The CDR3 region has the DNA TGTGCCAGCAGCTTAACTAGCGGGAGTAAGACCGGGGAGCTGTTTTTT.

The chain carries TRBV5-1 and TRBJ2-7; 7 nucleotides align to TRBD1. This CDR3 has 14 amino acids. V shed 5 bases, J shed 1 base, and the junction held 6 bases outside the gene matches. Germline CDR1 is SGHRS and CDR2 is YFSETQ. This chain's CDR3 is CASSPVTGSYEQYF. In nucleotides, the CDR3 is TGCGCCAGCAGTCCTGTGACAGGGTCCTACGAGCAGTACTTC.

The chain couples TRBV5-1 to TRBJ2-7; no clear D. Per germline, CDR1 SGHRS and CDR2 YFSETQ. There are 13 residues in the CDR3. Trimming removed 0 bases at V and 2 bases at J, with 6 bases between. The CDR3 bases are TGCGCCAGCAGCTTGGCTCTGGCCTACGAGCAGTACTTC. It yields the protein CASSLALAYEQYF.

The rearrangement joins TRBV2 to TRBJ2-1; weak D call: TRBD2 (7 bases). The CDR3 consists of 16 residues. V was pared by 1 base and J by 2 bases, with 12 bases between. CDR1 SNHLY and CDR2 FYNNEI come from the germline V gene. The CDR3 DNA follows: TGTGCCAGCAGTGAAGAGGCGGGGGCTCCCTACAATGAGCAGTTCTTC. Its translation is CASSEEAGAPYNEQFF. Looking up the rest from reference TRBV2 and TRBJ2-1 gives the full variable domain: EPEVTQTPSHQVTQMGQEVILRCVPISNHLYFYWYRQILGQKVEFLVSFYNNEISEKSEIFDDQFSVERPDGSNFTLKIRSTKLEDSAMYFCASSEEAGAPYNEQFFGPGTRLTVL.

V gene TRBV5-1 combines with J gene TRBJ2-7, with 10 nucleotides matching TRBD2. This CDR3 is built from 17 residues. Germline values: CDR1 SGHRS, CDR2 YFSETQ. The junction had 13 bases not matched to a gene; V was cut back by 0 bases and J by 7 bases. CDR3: CASSLAVAGGRFGEQYF. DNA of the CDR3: TGCGCCAGCAGCTTGGCGGTAGCGGGGGGACGTTTTGGAGAGCAGTACTTC.

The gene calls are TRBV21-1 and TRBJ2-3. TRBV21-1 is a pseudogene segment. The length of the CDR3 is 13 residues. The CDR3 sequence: CARSRGGTDTQYF. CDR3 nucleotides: TGTGCCAGGTCGAGGGGGGGCACAGATACGCAGTATTTT.